The table lists the clone carrying this TCR beta chain with many counts. The data stem from a study of early T cells in non-severe SARS-CoV-2 infection. The V gene's germline CDR1 is LNHDA and CDR2 SQIVND (reference sequence). Trimming cost V 6 bases and J 6 bases; bases outside gene matches: 4. This CDR3 contains 13 residues. TCRdb redid the calling of the 5' RACE reads with MiXCR, one entry per CDR3 protein. Altogether fewer than 60,000 distinct CDR3 sequences are present, 4% to 5% being singletons, with the ten largest covering roughly 6%. The J gene is TRBJ2-7, the V gene TRBV19; 11 nucleotides match TRBD2. This receptor was taken from an adult who was a healthcare worker with PCR-confirmed SARS-CoV-2 infection or an uninfected control (not recorded which). The sequencing input was whole blood. In DNA, the CDR3 is TGTGCCAGTAGCACTAGCGGGAGAATCGAGCAGTACTTC. Its protein product is CASSTSGRIEQYF.